This entry lists 5 T cell receptor beta chains sequenced from one sample in a study of untreated major depressive disorder. The protocol was immunoSEQ multiplex PCR, while the TCRdb copy is restricted to in-frame clones and leaves out a portion. The data hold some 21,000 clones, with 80% to 90% observed a single time. Material: CD4+ T cells from PBMCs. The receptor source for this set is a young woman in good health.

This chain joins TRBV7-2 and TRBJ1-2, with 10 bases fitting TRBD1. From germline, CDR1 is SGHTA and CDR2 FQGNSA. The CDR3 contains 16 residues. After removal of 0 bases from V and 7 bases from J, the junction contained 8 bases not matched to a gene. The CDR3 region is CASSLAWDRGTVGYTF. CDR3 in DNA: TGTGCCAGCAGCTTAGCCTGGGACAGGGGAACGGTTGGCTACACCTTC.

V and J are TRBV6-5 and TRBJ2-7; D possibly corresponds to TRBD1 (8 bases). Trimming removed 6 bases from V and 0 bases from J, with 12 bases in between. The CDR3 contains 14 residues. The V gene's germline CDR1 is MNHEY and CDR2 SVGAGI. The CDR3 protein is CASRQGGGSYEQYF. The CDR3 bases are TGTGCCAGCAGACAGGGGGGGGGCTCCTACGAGCAGTACTTC.

V usage is TRBV19 and J usage is TRBJ1-4; perhaps TRBD1 as D (6 bases). This CDR3 region has 15 residues. The V end lost 3 bases, the J end lost 8 bases, and 16 bases lay between the germline ends. CDR1 LNHDA and CDR2 SQIVND come from the germline V gene (reference sequence). The CDR3 loop is CASSIRGGTSEKLFF. The CDR3 coding sequence is TGTGCCAGTAGTATTCGGGGGGGCACTTCGGAAAAACTGTTTTTT.

This chain connects TRBV30 to TRBJ1-1; 7 nucleotides line up with TRBD1. Trimming took 3 bases from V and 6 from J; bases not matched to a gene: 13. This CDR3 comprises 15 residues. The germline V gene encodes CDR1 GTSNPN and CDR2 SVGIG (reference sequence). The CDR3 loop is CAWREPNRGIAEAFF. The CDR3 nucleotides read TGTGCCTGGAGGGAACCGAACAGGGGAATCGCTGAAGCTTTCTTT.

The genes are TRBV11-2 and TRBJ2-2; 12 positions match TRBD1. Germline loops: CDR1 SGHAT, CDR2 FQNNGV. The trim removed 5 bases at V and 8 bases at J, leaving 9 bases unmatched. The CDR3 covers 16 residues. The CDR3 nucleotides read TGTGCCAGCAGCCCGACCGGGGGACAGGGGGCTGGGGAGCTGTTTTTT. This codes for CASSPTGGQGAGELFF. Supplemented by reference TRBV11-2 and TRBJ2-2, the full variable domain reads EAGVAQSPRYKIIEKRQSVAFWCNPISGHATLYWYQQILGQGPKLLIQFQNNGVVDDSQLPKDRFSAERLKGVDSTLKIQPAKLEDSAVYLCASSPTGGQGAGELFFGEGSRLTVL.